This TCR beta chain originates from a study of T cell repertoires in cytomegalovirus infection. Study-wide background: As its CMV epitopes, the study selected recently identified HLA-C-restricted and well-studied HLA-B-restricted targets. Both a matching HLA type and CMV infection were indicated by public TCR beta signatures.

Via MiXCR, TCRdb re-called the reads, giving one row per CDR3 protein. Among hundreds of thousands of distinct CDR3 sequences, about 33% were seen once, and the ten largest hold approximately 18%. Comment on this clonotype: Its antigen remains unknown.

Findings and limits, study-wide: Accumulated public TCR beta family frequency recognized individuals carrying CMV together with the relevant HLA. Clonotype analysis showed dominance of the ex vivo response by HLA-C-restricted CMV-specific TCR beta clonotypes.

Trimming shortened V by 3 bases and J by 7 bases, and 16 bases separated the two germline ends. This CDR3 has 16 amino acids. Per the germline V gene, CDR1 is SGHTA and CDR2 is FQGNSA. The J gene is TRBJ1-6, the V gene TRBV7-2; D possibly corresponds to TRBD1 (5 bases). Sequenced material: cultured PBMCs, taken from culture after CMV antigen stimulation. The sequence derives from a human donor in good health (CMV status not recorded). Some clones in this sample may be carry-over from other donors' samples. The CDR3 nucleotides are TGTGCCAGCAGCTTTCTCGGGACTTCGGGGAATTCACCCCTCCACTTT. Translating gives CASSFLGTSGNSPLHF.